The sample holds a few counts of the clone carrying this T cell receptor (beta chain). Its antigen remains unidentified. This sample is part of a study of OX40 agonist ivuxolimab in advanced cancers. About the study: People in dose escalation had one of these cancers: hepatocellular carcinoma, melanoma, renal cell or head and neck cancer. Study findings and constraints: CD4+ T cells averaged fewer expanded clones than CD8+ T cells. Clonal expansion was seen in CD4+ and CD8+ blood T cells by week 6 at 0.1 to 3.0 mg/kg.

Looked up from germline, CDR1 is PRHDT and CDR2 is FYEKMQ (reference sequence). Trimming cost V 0 bases and J 7 bases, with 13 bases left between them. CDR3 length: 15 amino acids. Measured with immunoSEQ multiplex PCR; TCRdb has only the in-frame clones, and not every one. The top ten clones hold less than 5% of a sample with approximately 60,000 clones, approximately 82% of them seen once. V gene TRBV13 combines with J gene TRBJ1-5, with D maybe TRBD1 (5 bases). The sequences come from CD4+ or CD8+ T cells sorted from blood, collected in a trial of the OX40 agonist ivuxolimab. The receptor's source is an adult with an advanced solid tumor such as melanoma, head and neck, liver or kidney cancer. The CDR3 DNA is TGTGCCAGCAGCTTAGGCCGAGGGGACGGCCAGCCCCAGCATTTT. Amino acid sequence: CASSLGRGDGQPQHF.